The following is a T cell receptor beta chain sequence with its context. Its antigen is not known. The assay was immunoSEQ multiplex PCR, and TCRdb's table has in-frame clones only and misses some. The table lists approximately 280,000 clones, just over 85% of them singletons. This sample is drawn from a study of cytomegalovirus exposure and HLA in healthy donors. CDR1 and CDR2 from the germline V gene are SGHVS and FNYEAQ. This CDR3 comprises 14 residues. The V end was cut by 2 bases, the J end by 1 base, with 8 bases between. Points from the study as a whole: The classifier reportedly diagnosed cytomegalovirus status with high sensitivity and specificity. Rarity characterized most TCR sequences, yet some public TCRs appeared in many donors. Cytomegalovirus-associated status was assigned to 150 to 200 TCR beta chains.

This sequence originates from a woman under 30 in good health and CMV-seronegative. The V and J genes are TRBV7-6 and TRBJ2-5; D unclear. Sequenced material: PBMCs. In DNA form, the CDR3 reads TGTGCCAGCAGCTTACGGCCAGGCCAAGAGACCCAGTACTTC. This sequence encodes CASSLRPGQETQYF.